This passage covers 8 T cell receptor beta chains from one sample sequenced in a study of a mutant IDH1 vaccine in newly diagnosed glioma. Antigen specificity for these receptors is unknown. Described time point: week 35, safety follow-up. One vaccine dose held 300 ug of mutant IDH1 20-mer peptide and came with topical imiquimod. Sequencing used immunoSEQ multiplex PCR; TCRdb keeps in-frame clones, though not all of them. This table has about 54,000 clones, around 80% appearing once. Sequenced here: PBMCs, sampled from a glioma patient whose treatment included an IDH1 peptide vaccine. The receptor source for this set is a woman under 30 with glioma.

This chain connects TRBV19 to TRBJ2-3; tentatively, D is TRBD1 or TRBD2 (5 bases each). Germline CDR1 is LNHDA and CDR2 is SQIVND (reference sequence). Deletions cut 2 bases from V and 1 base from J, with 10 bases between. The CDR3 runs 15 residues. The DNA of the CDR3 is TGTGCCAGTAGTATAAGTGGGACGGGCACAGATACGCAGTATTTT. Amino acids: CASSISGTGTDTQYF.

This clone was counted once. This sequence joins TRBV9 and TRBJ2-1, with 9 bases that match TRBD1. The CDR3 spans 16 residues. The germline V gene has CDR1 SGDLS and CDR2 YYNGEE. J was trimmed by 7 bases and V by 3 bases; bases with no gene match: 11. The CDR3 nucleotides are TGTGCCAGCAGCGACCGCACTGGACAGGGGATGAATGAGCAGTTCTTC. Its protein is CASSDRTGQGMNEQFF. The full variable domain, rest sourced from reference TRBV9 and TRBJ2-1, is DSGVTQTPKHLITATGQRVTLRCSPRSGDLSVYWYQQSLDQGLQFLIQYYNGEERAKGNILERFSAQQFPDLHSELNLSSLELGDSALYFCASSDRTGQGMNEQFFGPGTRLTVL.

V is TRBV4-1 and J is TRBJ2-4; D call uncertain. The CDR3 contains 16 residues. Germline values: CDR1 MGHRA, CDR2 YSYEKL. Trimming removed 0 bases at V and 6 bases at J, with 15 bases between. CDR3 in amino acids: CASSQELRTTVNIQYF. The CDR3 DNA follows: TGCGCCAGCAGCCAAGAGCTAAGAACGACGGTAAACATTCAGTACTTC.

CDR3 nucleotides: TGTGCCAGCAGCCCGGGACAGGGATATACCGGGGAGCTGTTTTTT. Encoded protein: CASSPGQGYTGELFF. The rearrangement links TRBV6-5 to TRBJ2-2; TRBD1 matches at 9 bases. The germline CDR1 and CDR2 sequences are MNHEY and SVGAGI. The CDR3 runs to 15 residues. J gave up 5 bases and V 6 bases, and 7 bases lay outside the gene matches.

This clone was seen only a few times. The J gene is TRBJ2-7, the V gene TRBV10-3; a possible D gene is TRBD2 (6 bases). V shed 3 bases and J shed 4 bases, with 10 bases lying between them. CDR1 is ENHRY, CDR2 SYGVKD, per germline. The CDR3 contains 13 residues. This chain's CDR3 is CAISDGGPYEQYF. CDR3 nucleotide sequence: TGTGCCATCAGTGACGGAGGGCCTTACGAGCAGTACTTC.

This clone was detected a few times. The chain combines TRBV5-6 with TRBJ1-3; 7 nucleotides agree with TRBD1. Germline assignment: CDR1 SGHDT and CDR2 YYEEEE. The CDR3 contains 16 residues. The ends lost 4 bases at V and 2 bases at J; junction bases unmatched: 9. CDR3 region: CASSPLTGEAGNTIYF. The CDR3 DNA sequence: TGTGCCAGCAGCCCACTAACAGGGGAAGCTGGAAACACCATATATTTT.

This clone has a single count. The chain combines TRBV5-4 with TRBJ2-7; D uncertain. The CDR3 spans 14 residues. Trimming left V 0 bases short and J 3 bases short, with 10 bases between. From germline, CDR1 is SGHNT and CDR2 YYREEE (reference sequence). The CDR3 coding sequence is TGTGCCAGCAGCTTGGAGCTTGAGAACTACGAGCAGTACTTC. This encodes CASSLELENYEQYF.

The genes are TRBV5-1 and TRBJ2-3, with D unresolved. The ends were cut back, 3 bases at V and 2 bases at J, with 7 bases in the middle. The germline gives CDR1 SGHRS, CDR2 YFSETQ. The CDR3 loop spans 13 amino acids. CDR3 sequence reads: CASSWKATDTQYF. CDR3 bases: TGCGCCAGCAGCTGGAAAGCCACAGATACGCAGTATTTT.